This TCR beta chain is drawn from a study of blood T cell repertoires in COVID-19. This table comes from immunoSEQ multiplex PCR, and its TCRdb copy is limited to in-frame clones, with some not included. Of 130,000 to 150,000 clones detected, 88% appear once; the ten largest clones hold more than 1%. Material for sequencing was PBMCs or T cells enriched from blood (not recorded which). The source is a woman in her 30s with acute COVID-19.

CDR3 nucleotides: TGCGCCAGTCAAAACCTCTGGGGGCCTGGAAACACCATATATTTT. Translation: CASQNLWGPGNTIYF. This rearrangement joins TRBV5-1 to TRBJ1-3, with D possibly being TRBD1 (6 bases). Trimming left V 8 bases short and J 2 bases short, with 17 bases between. The germline CDR1 and CDR2 sequences are SGHRS and YFSETQ. CDR3 length: 15 amino acids.